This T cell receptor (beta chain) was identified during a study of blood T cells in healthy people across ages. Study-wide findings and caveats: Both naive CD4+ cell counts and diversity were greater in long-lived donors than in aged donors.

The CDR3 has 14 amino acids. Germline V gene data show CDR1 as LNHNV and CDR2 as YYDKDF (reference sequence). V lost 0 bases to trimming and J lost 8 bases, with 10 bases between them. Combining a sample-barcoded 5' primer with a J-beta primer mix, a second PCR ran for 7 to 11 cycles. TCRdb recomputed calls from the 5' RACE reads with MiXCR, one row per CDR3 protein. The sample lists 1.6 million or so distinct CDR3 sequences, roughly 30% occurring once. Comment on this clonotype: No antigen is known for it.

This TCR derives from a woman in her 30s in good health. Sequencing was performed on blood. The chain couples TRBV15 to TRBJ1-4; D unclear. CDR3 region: CATSRDLQAEKLFF. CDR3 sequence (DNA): TGTGCCACCAGCAGAGATCTCCAGGCCGAAAAACTGTTTTTT.